This T cell receptor (beta chain) was captured by sequencing in a study of blood T cells in healthy people across ages. Primed by a sample-barcoded 5' primer and a J-beta primer mix, a second PCR proceeded for about 7 to 12 cycles. TCRdb re-derived calls from the 5' RACE reads in MiXCR, one entry per CDR3 protein. This sample has about 900,000 distinct CDR3 sequences, with 62% found just once. From germline, CDR1 is GTSNPN and CDR2 SVGIG (reference sequence). The V segment lost 4 bases and the J segment 1 base; nucleotides outside the gene matches: 3. CDR3 size: 13 residues. The sequenced sample consisted of blood. The source of this sequence is a man aged 25 to 40 in good health. The rearrangement links TRBV30 to TRBJ2-5, with TRBD1 matching 7 bases. CDR3 sequence (DNA): TGTGCCTGGATGAGGGACAGCCAAGAGACCCAGTACTTC. Translating gives CAWMRDSQETQYF.